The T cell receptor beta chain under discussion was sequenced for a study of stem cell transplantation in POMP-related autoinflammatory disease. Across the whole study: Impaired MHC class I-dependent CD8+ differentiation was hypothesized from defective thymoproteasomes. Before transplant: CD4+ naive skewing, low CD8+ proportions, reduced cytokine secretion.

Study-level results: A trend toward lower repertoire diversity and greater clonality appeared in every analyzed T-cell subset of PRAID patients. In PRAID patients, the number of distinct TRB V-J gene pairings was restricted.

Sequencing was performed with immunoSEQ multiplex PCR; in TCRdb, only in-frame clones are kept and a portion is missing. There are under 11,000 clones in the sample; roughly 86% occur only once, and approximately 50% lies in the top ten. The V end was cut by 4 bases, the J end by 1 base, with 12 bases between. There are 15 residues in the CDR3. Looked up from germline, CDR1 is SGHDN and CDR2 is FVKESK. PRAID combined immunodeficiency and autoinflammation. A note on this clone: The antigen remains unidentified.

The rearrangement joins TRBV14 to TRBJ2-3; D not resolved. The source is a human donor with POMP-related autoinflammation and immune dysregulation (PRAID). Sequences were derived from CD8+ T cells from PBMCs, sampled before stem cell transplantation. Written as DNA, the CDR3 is TGTGCCAGCAGCCCCATAGGGTACCGCACAGATACGCAGTATTTT. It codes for CASSPIGYRTDTQYF.